Included here is one T cell receptor (beta chain) sequence, with context. Patients of the Seattle cohort, enrolled during active infection, were followed longitudinally. This entry belongs to a study of blood T cell repertoires in COVID-19. Study-level information: The study drew acute and convalescent COVID-19 samples from the United States, Italy and Spain. T cells, B-cell-depleted T cells, or PBMCs provided the cDNA or gDNA that served as material.

Germline CDR1 reads LNHDA; CDR2 reads SQIVND (reference sequence). This CDR3 contains 15 residues. The V gene lost 5 bases and the J gene lost 7 bases, with 17 bases spanning the gap. Original methodology: Amplification of reference gene primers provided the estimated nucleated cell counts. Method: immunoSEQ multiplex PCR; TCRdb's copy keeps in-frame clones and lacks some. V, J and clone size are those of that table, while D and trimming were read from the DNA. The sample yields about 370,000 clones, around 87% seen once. The sample comprised peripheral blood. The gene calls are TRBV19 and TRBJ2-2, with D possibly TRBD1 on 8 matching bases. The TCR originated in a woman aged 25 to 39 with COVID-19, enrolled during active disease. The CDR3 sequence is CASSARTGRGGELFF. The CDR3 DNA follows: TGTGCCAGTAGTGCTCGGACAGGGAGGGGCGGGGAGCTGTTTTTT.